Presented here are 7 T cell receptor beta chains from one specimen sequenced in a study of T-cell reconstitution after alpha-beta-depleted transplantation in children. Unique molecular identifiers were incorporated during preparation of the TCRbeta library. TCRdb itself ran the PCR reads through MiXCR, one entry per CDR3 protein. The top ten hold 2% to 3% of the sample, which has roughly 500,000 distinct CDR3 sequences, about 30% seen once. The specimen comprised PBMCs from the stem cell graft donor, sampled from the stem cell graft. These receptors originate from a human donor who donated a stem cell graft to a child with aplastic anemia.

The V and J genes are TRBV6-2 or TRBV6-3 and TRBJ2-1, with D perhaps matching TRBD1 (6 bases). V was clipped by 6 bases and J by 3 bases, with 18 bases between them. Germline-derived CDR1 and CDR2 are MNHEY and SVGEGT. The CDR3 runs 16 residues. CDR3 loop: CASSATRDIYYNEQFF. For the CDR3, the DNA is TGTGCCAGCAGCGCCACTCGGGACATATACTACAATGAGCAGTTCTTC.

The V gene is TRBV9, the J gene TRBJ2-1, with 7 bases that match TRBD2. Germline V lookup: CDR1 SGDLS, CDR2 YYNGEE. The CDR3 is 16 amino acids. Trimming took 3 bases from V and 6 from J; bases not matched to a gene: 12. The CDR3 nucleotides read TGTGCCAGCAGCGCTGGGGGGGGATTGATGGGCAATGAGCAGTTCTTC. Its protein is CASSAGGGLMGNEQFF. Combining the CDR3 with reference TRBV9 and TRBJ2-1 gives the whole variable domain DSGVTQTPKHLITATGQRVTLRCSPRSGDLSVYWYQQSLDQGLQFLIQYYNGEERAKGNILERFSAQQFPDLHSELNLSSLELGDSALYFCASSAGGGLMGNEQFFGPGTRLTVL.

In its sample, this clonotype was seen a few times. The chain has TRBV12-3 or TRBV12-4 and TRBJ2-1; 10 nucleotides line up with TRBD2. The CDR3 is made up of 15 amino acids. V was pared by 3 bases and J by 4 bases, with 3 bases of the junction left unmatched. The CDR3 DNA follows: TGTGCCAGCAGTTTTGGACTAGCGGTTTACAATGAGCAGTTCTTC. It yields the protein CASSFGLAVYNEQFF.

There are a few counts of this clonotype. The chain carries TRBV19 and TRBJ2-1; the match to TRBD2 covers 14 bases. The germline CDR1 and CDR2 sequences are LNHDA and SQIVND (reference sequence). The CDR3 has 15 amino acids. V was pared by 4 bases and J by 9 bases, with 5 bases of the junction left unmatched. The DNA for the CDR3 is TGTGCCAGTAGTACGGGACTAGCGGGAGCAGGTGAGCAGTTCTTC. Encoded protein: CASSTGLAGAGEQFF. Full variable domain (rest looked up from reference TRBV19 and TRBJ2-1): DGGITQSPKYLFRKEGQNVTLSCEQNLNHDAMYWYRQDPGQGLRLIYYSQIVNDFQKGDIAEGYSVSREKKESFPLTVTSAQKNPTAFYLCASSTGLAGAGEQFFGPGTRLTVL.

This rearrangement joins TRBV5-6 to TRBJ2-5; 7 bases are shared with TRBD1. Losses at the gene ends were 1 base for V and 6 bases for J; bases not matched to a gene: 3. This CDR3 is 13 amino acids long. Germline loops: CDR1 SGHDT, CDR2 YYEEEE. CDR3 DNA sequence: TGTGCCAGCAGCTTGAGCAGGGGGAAGACCCAGTACTTC. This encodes CASSLSRGKTQYF.

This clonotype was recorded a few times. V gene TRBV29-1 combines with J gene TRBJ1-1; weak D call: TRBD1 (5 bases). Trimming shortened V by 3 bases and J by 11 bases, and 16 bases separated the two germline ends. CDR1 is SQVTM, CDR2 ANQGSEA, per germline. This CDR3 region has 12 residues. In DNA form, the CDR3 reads TGCAGCGTTGATACCGGGGCAAACAGGGCTTTCTTT. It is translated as CSVDTGANRAFF.

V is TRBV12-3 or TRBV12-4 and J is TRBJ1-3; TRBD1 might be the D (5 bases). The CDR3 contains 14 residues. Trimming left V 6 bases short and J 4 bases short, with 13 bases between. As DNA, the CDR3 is TGTGCCAGCAGGAGAGGGGTTGCCGGAAACACCATATATTTT. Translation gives CASRRGVAGNTIYF.